The 24 T cell receptor beta chains in this list originate from one sample, sequenced in a study of regulatory T cells in long-lasting Graves disease. Combining iRepertoire HTBI primers with Arm-PCR of CDR3 regions, the authors built TCR beta libraries. TCRdb redid the calling of the multiplex PCR reads with MiXCR, one entry per CDR3 protein. The data hold a few hundred thousand distinct CDR3 sequences, with less than 25% observed a single time. The time point is: persistent/refractory GD, antithyroid drugs over 5 years with positive TRAb. Extracted RNA from PBMCs served as the source of the TCR library. The specimen was peripheral blood mononuclear cells (PBMCs), collected when the disease was refractory, from a patient treated with antithyroid drugs. The receptors stem from a female donor with Graves disease.

At least ten counts were recorded for this clonotype. This chain joins TRBV28 and TRBJ1-5; D unresolved. Per germline, CDR1 MDHEN and CDR2 SYDVKM. Trimming removed 3 bases at V and 0 bases at J, with 12 bases between. The CDR3 spans 16 residues. The CDR3, as DNA: TGTGCCAGCAGTTTCGAAAGGGATCTTAGCAATCAGCCCCAGCATTTT. It codes for CASSFERDLSNQPQHF.

At least ten counts were recorded for this clonotype. The rearrangement links TRBV7-2 to TRBJ2-7; a possible D gene is TRBD2 (6 bases). With 5 bases removed from V and 6 bases from J, the gap between germline ends came to 11 bases. This CDR3 spans 12 amino acids. In germline, CDR1 is SGHTA, CDR2 FQGNSA. The chain's CDR3 is CASSAGQGEQYF. The DNA for the CDR3 is TGTGCCAGCAGCGCGGGGCAGGGCGAGCAGTACTTC.

The rearrangement joins TRBV18 to TRBJ1-6; 7 bases agree with TRBD1. CDR3 length: 14 amino acids. Germline assignment: CDR1 KGHSH and CDR2 LQKENI. Losses at the gene ends were 4 bases for V and 7 bases for J; bases not matched to a gene: 4. CDR3 nucleotide sequence: TGTGCCAGCTCACGTACAGGGGAAAATTCACCCCTCCACTTT. Encoded protein: CASSRTGENSPLHF.

This clonotype has at least ten counts. The chain recombines TRBV6-5 with TRBJ2-7, with D perhaps given as TRBD1 or TRBD2 (5 bases each). CDR1 is MNHEY, CDR2 SVGAGI, per germline. V dropped 4 bases and J dropped 0 bases, with 19 bases sitting between them. CDR3 size: 17 residues. The CDR3 DNA is TGTGCCAGCAGTTTCGGACATCACCGGGACCCCTCCTACGAGCAGTACTTC. It translates to CASSFGHHRDPSYEQYF.

This clonotype was counted between two and nine times. V is TRBV5-1 and J is TRBJ2-5; TRBD2 agrees at 13 bases. This CDR3 contains 15 residues. V dropped 2 bases and J dropped 3; count of bases not matched to a gene: 1. Germline-derived CDR1 and CDR2 are SGHRS and YFSETQ. The CDR3 nucleotides read TGCGCCAGCAGCTTCGGGACTAGCGGGAAAGAGACCCAGTACTTC. Its translation is CASSFGTSGKETQYF.

This clonotype was seen only a few times. This chain links TRBV5-1 with TRBJ1-1; TRBD1 matches at 10 bases. Germline assignment: CDR1 SGHRS and CDR2 YFSETQ. The CDR3 consists of 16 residues. With 3 bases clipped from V and 0 bases from J, the junction kept 5 bases outside the gene matches. For the CDR3, the DNA is TGCGCCAGCAGCTCTGGACAGGGGGTAATGAACACTGAAGCTTTCTTT. As protein: CASSSGQGVMNTEAFF. Complete variable domain (other parts from reference TRBV5-1 and TRBJ1-1): KAGVTQTPRYLIKTRGQQVTLSCSPISGHRSVSWYQQTPGQGLQFLFEYFSETQRNKGNFPGRFSGRQFSNSRSEMNVSTLELGDSALYLCASSSGQGVMNTEAFFGQGTRLTVV.

Concerning this clonotype itself: Possible read error: a much larger clone is one base away. The chain carries TRBV28 and TRBJ1-5, with D possibly being TRBD1 (5 bases). This CDR3 is built from 16 residues. V lost 2 bases, J lost 9 bases, and 20 bases lay in between. Germline lookup yields CDR1 MDHEN and CDR2 SYDVKM. The CDR3 loop reads CASSLGRGGRVGPQHF. The CDR3, as DNA: TGTGCCAGCAGTTTAGGGCGGGGCGGACGGGTTGGGCCCCAGCATTTT.

This clonotype came up many times. This chain connects TRBV28 to TRBJ1-5, with 9 bases matching TRBD1. The CDR3 is 16 amino acids. V trimming: 11 bases; J trimming: 3 bases; junction bases outside the gene matches: 14. The germline CDR1 and CDR2 sequences are MDHEN and SYDVKM. CDR3 region: CAGGPLTGGTNQPQHF. CDR3 in DNA: TGTGCCGGAGGGCCCTTGACAGGGGGAACCAATCAGCCCCAGCATTTT.

A single count supports this clonotype. V usage is TRBV28 and J usage is TRBJ2-3, with 7 nucleotides matching TRBD1. The germline CDR1 and CDR2 sequences are MDHEN and SYDVKM. Trimming cost V 6 bases and J 8 bases; bases outside gene matches: 14. The CDR3 contains 15 residues. This chain's CDR3 is CASRFTGEPAGTQYF. The CDR3 coding sequence is TGTGCCAGCAGATTCACAGGGGAACCGGCGGGTACGCAGTATTTT.

Here the CDR3 DNA reads TGTGCCAGCAGCGGGACCTGGGCCGGGACATATAACTATGGCTACACCTTC. It is translated as CASSGTWAGTYNYGYTF. J is TRBJ1-2 and V is TRBV7-9; the D gene is possibly TRBD1 (6 bases). Trimming removed 5 bases at V and 1 base at J, with 20 bases between. This CDR3 spans 17 amino acids. Germline V gives CDR1 SEHNR, CDR2 FQNEAQ (reference sequence). Full variable domain (outside the CDR3, taken from reference TRBV7-9 and TRBJ1-2): DTGVSQNPRHKITKRGQNVTFRCDPISEHNRLYWYRQTLGQGPEFLTYFQNEAQLEKSRLLSDRFSAERPKGSFSTLEIQRTEQGDSAMYLCASSGTWAGTYNYGYTFGSGTRLTVV.

This clonotype has at least ten counts. The gene calls are TRBV28 and TRBJ2-7; 7 bases are a match to TRBD2. Trimming cost V 8 bases and J 0 bases; bases outside gene matches: 7. The V gene's germline CDR1 is MDHEN and CDR2 SYDVKM. This CDR3 comprises 14 residues. CDR3 loop: CASRWERGSYEQYF. The CDR3 bases are TGTGCCAGCCGTTGGGAGCGGGGCTCCTACGAGCAGTACTTC.

At least ten counts were recorded for this clonotype. The chain links TRBV13 to TRBJ1-1; no firm D call. With 0 bases removed from V and 4 bases from J, the gap between germline ends came to 12 bases. The CDR3 spans 15 residues. Germline lookup yields CDR1 PRHDT and CDR2 FYEKMQ (reference sequence). CDR3 sequence reads: CASSLGTGEGTEAFF. For the CDR3, the DNA is TGTGCCAGCAGCTTAGGAACGGGTGAGGGCACTGAAGCTTTCTTT.

The CDR3 nucleotides read TGCAGTGCTGATGATTCAATTGGGACAGGGAGTAATTCACCCCTCCACTTT. Protein sequence: CSADDSIGTGSNSPLHF. V and J are TRBV20-1 and TRBJ1-6; 9 nucleotides align to TRBD1. The CDR3 is made up of 17 amino acids. The junction had 14 bases not matched to a gene; V was cut back by 5 bases and J by 6 bases. CDR1 is DFQATT, CDR2 SNEGSKA, per germline (reference sequence).

This clonotype was observed at least ten times. V gene TRBV28 combines with J gene TRBJ2-7, with 7 bases fitting TRBD2. The CDR3 covers 14 residues. Germline CDR1 is MDHEN and CDR2 is SYDVKM. V shed 3 bases and J 5 bases; nucleotides not matched to a gene: 7. DNA for the CDR3: TGTGCCAGCAGTTTGGGAGGGGTCGGCCACGAGCAGTACTTC. This gives the protein CASSLGGVGHEQYF.

This clonotype was seen only a few times. V usage is TRBV15 and J usage is TRBJ2-2, with D perhaps TRBD2 (5 bases). Germline CDR1 is LNHNV and CDR2 is YYDKDF (reference sequence). The CDR3 has 15 residues. V lost 6 bases and J lost 2, with 13 bases in between. CDR3 nucleotides: TGTGCCACCAGGTTCACAGCGGCCAACACCGGGGAGCTGTTTTTT. Its translation is CATRFTAANTGELFF.

This clonotype was counted ten times or more. DNA for the CDR3: TGTGCCTGGAGTGGGGTCGTCTATGGCTACACCTTC. Protein product: CAWSGVVYGYTF. The rearrangement uses TRBV30 and TRBJ1-2; D not certain. CDR3 length: 12 residues. Trimming took 1 base from V and 4 from J, leaving 7 bases between them. Germline V gene lookup returns CDR1 GTSNPN and CDR2 SVGIG (reference sequence).

This clonotype has more than one count but fewer than ten. The V and J genes are TRBV2 and TRBJ1-3, with unresolved D. The CDR3 runs 17 residues. V dropped 5 bases and J dropped 0 bases, with 17 bases sitting between them. The germline V gene has CDR1 SNHLY and CDR2 FYNNEI. CDR3 protein: CASSWAAIPYSGNTIYF. CDR3 coding DNA: TGTGCCAGCAGTTGGGCCGCAATCCCATACTCTGGAAACACCATATATTTT.

V usage is TRBV7-9 and J usage is TRBJ2-5; D is unresolved. Germline CDR1 and CDR2: SEHNR and FQNEAQ (reference sequence). The V end was cut by 1 base, the J end by 7 bases, with 1 base between. This CDR3 has 10 residues. Here the CDR3 reads CASSLGTQYF. The CDR3 bases are TGTGCCAGCAGCTTAGGGACCCAGTACTTC. Full variable domain (missing parts from reference TRBV7-9 and TRBJ2-5): DTGVSQNPRHKITKRGQNVTFRCDPISEHNRLYWYRQTLGQGPEFLTYFQNEAQLEKSRLLSDRFSAERPKGSFSTLEIQRTEQGDSAMYLCASSLGTQYFGPGTRLLVL.

In its sample, this clonotype was seen many times. This chain connects TRBV12-3 or TRBV12-4 to TRBJ1-1; maybe TRBD1 (6 bases). Trimming removed 2 bases at V and 6 bases at J, with 16 bases between. The CDR3 spans 15 residues. The CDR3 nucleotides read TGTGCCAGCAGTTTACGTTCAGGGGTGAGCGCTGAAGCTTTCTTT. Translated: CASSLRSGVSAEAFF.

This clonotype was found a few times. The chain has TRBV24-1 and TRBJ2-2; no clear D. Germline CDR1 reads KGHDR; CDR2 reads SFDVKD. This CDR3 is built from 14 residues. Trimming cost V 3 bases and J 3 bases, with 7 bases left between them. CDR3 residues: CATSDGAHTGELFF. DNA of the CDR3: TGTGCCACCAGTGATGGAGCTCACACCGGGGAGCTGTTTTTT.

This clonotype occurred a few times. The chain employs TRBV27 and TRBJ1-2, with 7 nucleotides matching TRBD1. V lost 5 bases, J lost 0 bases, and 6 bases stayed unmatched. Germline CDR1 MNHEY, CDR2 SMNVEV (reference sequence). This CDR3 has 15 amino acids. CDR3 sequence: CASSLQGETNYGYTF. In nucleotides, the CDR3 is TGTGCCAGCAGTCTCCAGGGGGAGACTAACTATGGCTACACCTTC.

This clonotype was recorded many times. The CDR3 spells CASSGTGSSEKLFF. The CDR3 DNA sequence: TGTGCCAGCAGTGGGACAGGGTCAAGTGAAAAACTGTTTTTT. The chain is built from TRBV28 and TRBJ1-4; 9 bases fit TRBD1. Germline V gene sequence: CDR1 MDHEN, CDR2 SYDVKM. The CDR3 runs to 14 residues. After removal of 5 bases from V and 7 bases from J, the junction contained 5 bases not matched to a gene. Using reference TRBV28 and TRBJ1-4 for the parts outside the CDR3, the full variable domain is DVKVTQSSRYLVKRTGEKVFLECVQDMDHENMFWYRQDPGLGLRLIYFSYDVKMKEKGDIPEGYSVSREKKERFSLILESASTNQTSMYLCASSGTGSSEKLFFGSGTQLSVL.

In this sample, this clonotype turned up many times. The rearrangement links TRBV7-9 to TRBJ1-2, with TRBD1 as a possible D gene (6 bases). The germline V gene has CDR1 SEHNR and CDR2 FQNEAQ (reference sequence). The V and J ends lost 1 base and 5 bases respectively, with 14 bases between them. This CDR3 has 15 residues. The chain's CDR3 is CASSLVQGQKYGYTF. CDR3 sequence (DNA): TGTGCCAGCAGCTTAGTTCAGGGGCAGAAATATGGCTACACCTTC.

The V gene is TRBV12-3 or TRBV12-4, the J gene TRBJ2-1, with D possibly matching TRBD1 (5 bases). Trimming removed 0 bases at V and 1 base at J, with 10 bases between. This CDR3 region has 16 residues. CDR3 loop: CASSLAPAGSYNEQFF. Written as DNA, the CDR3 is TGTGCCAGCAGTTTAGCGCCCGCAGGGTCCTACAATGAGCAGTTCTTC.